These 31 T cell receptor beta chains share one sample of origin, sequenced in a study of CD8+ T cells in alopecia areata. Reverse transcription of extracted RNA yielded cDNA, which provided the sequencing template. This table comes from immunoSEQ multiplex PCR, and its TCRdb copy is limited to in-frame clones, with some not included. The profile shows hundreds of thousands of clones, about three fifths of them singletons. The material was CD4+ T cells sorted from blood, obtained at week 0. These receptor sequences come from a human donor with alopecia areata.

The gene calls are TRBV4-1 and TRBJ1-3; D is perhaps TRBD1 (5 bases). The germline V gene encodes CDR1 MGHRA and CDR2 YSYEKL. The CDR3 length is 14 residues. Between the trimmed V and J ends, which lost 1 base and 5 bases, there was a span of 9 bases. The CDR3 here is CASSQGWGRNTIYF. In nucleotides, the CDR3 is TGCGCCAGCAGCCAAGGCTGGGGGAGAAACACCATATATTTT.

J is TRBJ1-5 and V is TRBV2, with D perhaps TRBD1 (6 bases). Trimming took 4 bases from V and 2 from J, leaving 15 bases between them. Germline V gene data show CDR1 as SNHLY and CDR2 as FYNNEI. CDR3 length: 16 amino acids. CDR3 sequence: CASSVQGMVGNQPQHF. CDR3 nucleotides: TGTGCCAGCAGTGTTCAGGGGATGGTTGGCAATCAGCCCCAGCATTTT. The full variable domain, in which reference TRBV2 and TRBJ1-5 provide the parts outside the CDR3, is EPEVTQTPSHQVTQMGQEVILRCVPISNHLYFYWYRQILGQKVEFLVSFYNNEISEKSEIFDDQFSVERPDGSNFTLKIRSTKLEDSAMYFCASSVQGMVGNQPQHFGDGTRLSIL.

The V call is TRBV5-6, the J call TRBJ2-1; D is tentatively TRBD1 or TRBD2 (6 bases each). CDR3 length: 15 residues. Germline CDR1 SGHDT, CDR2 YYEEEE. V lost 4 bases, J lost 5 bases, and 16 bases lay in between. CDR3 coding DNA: TGTGCCAGCAGCGCCCCGGGGGCCCGAAACAATGAGCAGTTCTTC. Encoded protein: CASSAPGARNNEQFF.

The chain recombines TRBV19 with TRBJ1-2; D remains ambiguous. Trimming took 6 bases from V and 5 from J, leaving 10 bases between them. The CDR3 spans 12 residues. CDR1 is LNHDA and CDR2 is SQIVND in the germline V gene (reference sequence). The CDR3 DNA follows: TGTGCCAGTAGATCAGGTCTATATGGCTACACCTTC. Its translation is CASRSGLYGYTF.

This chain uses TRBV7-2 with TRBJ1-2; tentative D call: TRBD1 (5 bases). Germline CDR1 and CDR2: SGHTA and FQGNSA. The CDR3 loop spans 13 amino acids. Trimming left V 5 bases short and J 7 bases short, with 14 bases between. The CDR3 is CASSQRRRVGYTF. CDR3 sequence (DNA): TGTGCCAGCAGCCAACGGCGCAGGGTTGGCTACACCTTC.

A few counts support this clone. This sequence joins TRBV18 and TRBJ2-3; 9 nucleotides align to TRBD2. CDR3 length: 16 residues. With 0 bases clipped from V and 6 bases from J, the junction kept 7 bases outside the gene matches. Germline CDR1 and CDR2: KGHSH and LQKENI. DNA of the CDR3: TGTGCCAGCTCACCACCGTCTGCGGGAGGGCCGGATACGCAGTATTTT. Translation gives CASSPPSAGGPDTQYF.

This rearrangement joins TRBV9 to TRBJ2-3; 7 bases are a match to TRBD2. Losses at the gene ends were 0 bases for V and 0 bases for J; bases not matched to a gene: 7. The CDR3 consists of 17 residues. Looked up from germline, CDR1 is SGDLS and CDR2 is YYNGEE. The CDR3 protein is CASSVGTVSGSTDTQYF. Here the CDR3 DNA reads TGTGCCAGCAGCGTAGGCACGGTTAGCGGGAGCACAGATACGCAGTATTTT. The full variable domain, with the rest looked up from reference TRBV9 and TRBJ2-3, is DSGVTQTPKHLITATGQRVTLRCSPRSGDLSVYWYQQSLDQGLQFLIQYYNGEERAKGNILERFSAQQFPDLHSELNLSSLELGDSALYFCASSVGTVSGSTDTQYFGPGTRLTVL.

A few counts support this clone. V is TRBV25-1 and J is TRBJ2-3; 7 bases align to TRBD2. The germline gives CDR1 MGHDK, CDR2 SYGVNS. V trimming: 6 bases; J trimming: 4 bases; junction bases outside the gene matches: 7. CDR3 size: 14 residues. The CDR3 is CASSRSGVADTQYF. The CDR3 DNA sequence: TGTGCCAGCAGCCGCAGCGGGGTCGCAGATACGCAGTATTTT. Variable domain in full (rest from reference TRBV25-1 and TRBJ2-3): EADIYQTPRYLVIGTGKKITLECSQTMGHDKMYWYQQDPGMELHLIHYSYGVNSTEKGDLSSESTVSRIRTEHFPLTLESARPSHTSQYLCASSRSGVADTQYFGPGTRLTVL.

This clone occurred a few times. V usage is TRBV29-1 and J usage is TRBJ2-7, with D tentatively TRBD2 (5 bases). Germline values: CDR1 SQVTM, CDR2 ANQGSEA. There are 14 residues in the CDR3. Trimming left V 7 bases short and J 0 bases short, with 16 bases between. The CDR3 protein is CSASKRVSSYEQYF. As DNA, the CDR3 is TGCAGCGCAAGCAAGAGGGTTAGCTCCTACGAGCAGTACTTC.

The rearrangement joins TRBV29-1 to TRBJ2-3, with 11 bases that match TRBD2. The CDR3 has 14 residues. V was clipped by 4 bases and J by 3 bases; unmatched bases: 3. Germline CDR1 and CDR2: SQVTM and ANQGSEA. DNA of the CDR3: TGCAGCGTTGTCGTAGCGGGGGGGACAGATACGCAGTATTTT. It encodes CSVVVAGGTDTQYF.

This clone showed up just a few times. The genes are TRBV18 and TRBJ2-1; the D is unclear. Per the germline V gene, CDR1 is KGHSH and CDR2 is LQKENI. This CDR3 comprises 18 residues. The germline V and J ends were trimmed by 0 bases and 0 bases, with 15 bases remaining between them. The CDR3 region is CASSPPIYQASSYNEQFF. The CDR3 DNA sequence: TGTGCCAGCTCACCACCGATATATCAGGCCAGCTCCTACAATGAGCAGTTCTTC.

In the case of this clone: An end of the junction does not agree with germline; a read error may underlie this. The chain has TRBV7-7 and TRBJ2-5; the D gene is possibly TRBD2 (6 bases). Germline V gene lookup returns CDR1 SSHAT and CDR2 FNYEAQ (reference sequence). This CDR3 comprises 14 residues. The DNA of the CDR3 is TGTGCTAGCAGCACGGGAGTCGTAGAGGAGACCCAGTACTTC. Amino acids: CASSTGVVEETQYF.

The CDR3 loop reads CAWSVRSEQYF. For the CDR3, the DNA is TGTGCCTGGAGTGTACGTTCCGAGCAGTACTTC. The genes are TRBV30 and TRBJ2-7; no clear D gene. With 0 bases removed from V and 6 bases from J, the gap between germline ends came to 6 bases. The CDR3 covers 11 residues. The germline CDR1 and CDR2 sequences are GTSNPN and SVGIG (reference sequence). Supplemented by reference TRBV30 and TRBJ2-7, the full variable domain reads SQTIHQWPATLVQPVGSPLSLECTVEGTSNPNLYWYRQAAGRGLQLLFYSVGIGQISSEVPQNLSASRPQDRQFILSSKKLLLSDSGFYLCAWSVRSEQYFGPGTRLTVT.

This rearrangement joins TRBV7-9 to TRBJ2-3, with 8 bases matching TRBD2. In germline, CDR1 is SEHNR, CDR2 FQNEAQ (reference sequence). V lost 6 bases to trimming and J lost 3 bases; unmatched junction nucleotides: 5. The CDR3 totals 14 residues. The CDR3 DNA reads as TGTGCCAGCAGGCCGGGGGGGAGGACAGATACGCAGTATTTT. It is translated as CASRPGGRTDTQYF.

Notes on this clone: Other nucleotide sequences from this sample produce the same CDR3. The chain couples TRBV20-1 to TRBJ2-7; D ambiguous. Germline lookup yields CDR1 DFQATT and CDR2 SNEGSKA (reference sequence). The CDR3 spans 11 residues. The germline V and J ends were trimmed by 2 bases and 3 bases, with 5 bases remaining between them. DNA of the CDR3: TGCAGTGCTAGACTTGGCTACGAGCAGTACTTC. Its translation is CSARLGYEQYF.

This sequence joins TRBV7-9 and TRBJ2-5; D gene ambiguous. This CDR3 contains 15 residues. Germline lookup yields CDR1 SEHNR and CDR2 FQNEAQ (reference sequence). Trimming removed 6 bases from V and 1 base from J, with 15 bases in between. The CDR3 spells CASRIPPRIQETQYF. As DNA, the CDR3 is TGTGCCAGCAGGATTCCACCCCGCATCCAAGAGACCCAGTACTTC.

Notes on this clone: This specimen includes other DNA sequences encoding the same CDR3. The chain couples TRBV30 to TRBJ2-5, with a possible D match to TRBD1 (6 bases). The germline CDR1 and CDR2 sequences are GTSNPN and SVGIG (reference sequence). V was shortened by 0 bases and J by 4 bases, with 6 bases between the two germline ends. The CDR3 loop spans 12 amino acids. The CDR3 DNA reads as TGTGCCTGGAGTGTAGGGGGAGAGACCCAGTACTTC. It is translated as CAWSVGGETQYF.

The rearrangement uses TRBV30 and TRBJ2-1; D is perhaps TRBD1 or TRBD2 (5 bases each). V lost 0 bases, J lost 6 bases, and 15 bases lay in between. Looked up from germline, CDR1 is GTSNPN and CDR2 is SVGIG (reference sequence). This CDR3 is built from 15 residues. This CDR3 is CAWSVRLGVANEQFF. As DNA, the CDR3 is TGTGCCTGGAGTGTACGTCTGGGGGTGGCCAATGAGCAGTTCTTC.

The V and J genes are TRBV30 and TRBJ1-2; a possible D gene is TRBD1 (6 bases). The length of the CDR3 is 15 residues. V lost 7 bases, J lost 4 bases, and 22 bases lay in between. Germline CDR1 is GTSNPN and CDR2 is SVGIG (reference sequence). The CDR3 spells CASSRRQDSAYGYTF. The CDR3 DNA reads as TGTGCCTCCTCCCGCAGGCAGGACAGCGCCTATGGCTACACCTTC.

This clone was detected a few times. CDR3 sequence reads: CASSLRLAEQETQYF. In nucleotides, the CDR3 is TGTGCCAGCTCACTGAGACTAGCGGAACAAGAGACCCAGTACTTC. The chain has TRBV18 and TRBJ2-5, with 9 bases that match TRBD2. The germline gives CDR1 KGHSH, CDR2 LQKENI. V gave up 4 bases and J gave up 2 bases; unmatched junction bases: 5. This CDR3 has 15 amino acids.

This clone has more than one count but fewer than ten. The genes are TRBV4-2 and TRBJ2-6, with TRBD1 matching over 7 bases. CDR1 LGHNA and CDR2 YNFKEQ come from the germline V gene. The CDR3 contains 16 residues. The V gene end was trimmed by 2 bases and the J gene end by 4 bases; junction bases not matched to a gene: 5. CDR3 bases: TGTGCCAGCAGCCAATCCAGGGGGAAAGGGGCCAACGTCCTGACTTTC. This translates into CASSQSRGKGANVLTF.

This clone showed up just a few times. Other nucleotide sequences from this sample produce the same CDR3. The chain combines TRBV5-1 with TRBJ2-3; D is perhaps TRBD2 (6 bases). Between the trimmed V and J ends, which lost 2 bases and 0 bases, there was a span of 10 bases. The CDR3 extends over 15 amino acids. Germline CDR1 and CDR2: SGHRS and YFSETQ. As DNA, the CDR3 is TGCGCCAGCAGCTTCGGGGGATCTAGCACAGATACGCAGTATTTT. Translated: CASSFGGSSTDTQYF.

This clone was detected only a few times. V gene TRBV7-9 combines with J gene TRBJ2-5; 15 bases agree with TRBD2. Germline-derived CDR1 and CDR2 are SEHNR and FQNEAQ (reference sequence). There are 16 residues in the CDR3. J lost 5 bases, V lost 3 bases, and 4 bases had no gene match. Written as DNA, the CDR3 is TGTGCCAGCAGCTTCGGACTAGCGGGAGGGCCGGAGACCCAGTACTTC. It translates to CASSFGLAGGPETQYF.

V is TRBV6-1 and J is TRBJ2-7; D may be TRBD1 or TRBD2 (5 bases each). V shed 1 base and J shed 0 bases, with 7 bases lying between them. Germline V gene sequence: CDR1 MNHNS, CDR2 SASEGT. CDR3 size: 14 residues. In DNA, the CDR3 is TGTGCCAGCAGTGAAGGGGGGAGCTCCTACGAGCAGTACTTC. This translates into CASSEGGSSYEQYF.

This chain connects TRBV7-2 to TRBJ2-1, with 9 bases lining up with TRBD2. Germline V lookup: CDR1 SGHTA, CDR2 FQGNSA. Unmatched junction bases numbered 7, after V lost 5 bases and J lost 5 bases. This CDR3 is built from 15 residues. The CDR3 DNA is TGTGCCAGCAGCCTGACCGGGACTAGCCACAATGAGCAGTTCTTC. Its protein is CASSLTGTSHNEQFF.

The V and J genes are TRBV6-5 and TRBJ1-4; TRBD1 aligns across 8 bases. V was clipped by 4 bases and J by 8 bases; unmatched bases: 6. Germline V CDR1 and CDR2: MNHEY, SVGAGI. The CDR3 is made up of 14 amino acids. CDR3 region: CASSFDRGSEKLFF. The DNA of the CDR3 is TGTGCCAGCAGTTTCGACAGGGGATCGGAAAAACTGTTTTTT.

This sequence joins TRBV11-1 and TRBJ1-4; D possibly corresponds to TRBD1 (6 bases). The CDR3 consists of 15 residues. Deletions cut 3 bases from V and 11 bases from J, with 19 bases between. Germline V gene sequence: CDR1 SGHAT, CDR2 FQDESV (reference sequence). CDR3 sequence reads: CASSLWGQGGSKLFF. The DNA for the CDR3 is TGTGCCAGCAGCTTGTGGGGACAAGGTGGCTCGAAACTGTTTTTT.

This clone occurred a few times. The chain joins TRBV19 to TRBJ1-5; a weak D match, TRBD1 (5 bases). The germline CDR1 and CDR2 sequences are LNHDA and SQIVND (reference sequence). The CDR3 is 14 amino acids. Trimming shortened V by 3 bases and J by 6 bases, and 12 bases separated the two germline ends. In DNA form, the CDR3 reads TGTGCCAGTAGTATTCCGGGACGCAGTCAGCCCCAGCATTTT. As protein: CASSIPGRSQPQHF.

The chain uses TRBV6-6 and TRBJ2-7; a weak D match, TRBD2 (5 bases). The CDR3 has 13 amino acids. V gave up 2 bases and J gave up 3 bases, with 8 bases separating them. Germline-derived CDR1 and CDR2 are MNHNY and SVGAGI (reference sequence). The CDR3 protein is CASSYVGVYEQYF. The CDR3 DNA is TGTGCCAGCAGTTACGTCGGGGTCTACGAGCAGTACTTC.

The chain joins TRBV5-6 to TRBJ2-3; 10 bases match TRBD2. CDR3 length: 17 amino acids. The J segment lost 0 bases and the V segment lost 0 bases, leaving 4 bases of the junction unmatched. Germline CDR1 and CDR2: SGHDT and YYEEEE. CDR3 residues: CASSLVLAGSSTDTQYF. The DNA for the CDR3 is TGTGCCAGCAGCTTGGTACTAGCGGGAAGTAGCACAGATACGCAGTATTTT. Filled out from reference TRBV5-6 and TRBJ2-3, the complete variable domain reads DAGVTQSPTHLIKTRGQQVTLRCSPKSGHDTVSWYQQALGQGPQFIFQYYEEEERQRGNFPDRFSGHQFPNYSSELNVNALLLGDSALYLCASSLVLAGSSTDTQYFGPGTRLTVL.

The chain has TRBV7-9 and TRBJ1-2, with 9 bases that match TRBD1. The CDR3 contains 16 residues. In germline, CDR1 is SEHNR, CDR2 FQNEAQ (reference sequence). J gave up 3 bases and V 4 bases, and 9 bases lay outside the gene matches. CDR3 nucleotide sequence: TGTGCCAGCAGCTCAAGCCTACAGGGGGCAGACTATGGCTACACCTTC. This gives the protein CASSSSLQGADYGYTF.